The clone carrying this TCR beta chain has just a few counts. Its specificity is unknown. A second PCR, run for about 7 to 11 cycles, used a sample-barcoded 5' primer plus a J-beta primer mix. TCRdb used MiXCR to reprocess the 5' RACE reads, holding one entry per CDR3 protein. There are around 700,000 distinct CDR3 sequences in the sample; around a quarter occur only once, and under 9.5% lies in the top ten. This entry is derived from a study of blood T cells in healthy people across ages. Study results and caveats: Long-lived donors had more naive CD4+ cells and higher diversity than aged donors.

The ends were cut back, 3 bases at V and 4 bases at J, with 12 bases in the middle. From germline, CDR1 is MGHDK and CDR2 SYGVNS. CDR3 size: 14 residues. These data were likewise used in another study, on T cells of mothers and their children. That paper adds: Thymic selection, a shaping force on TCR recombination output, acts similarly in related and unrelated pairs.

V and J are TRBV25-1 and TRBJ1-2; no clear D gene. This clonotype was sampled from a boy between 10 and 17 years old in good health. Source material: blood. The CDR3, as DNA: TGTGCCAGCAGTGATCAGACCGACATCTATGGCTACACCTTC. Amino acid sequence: CASSDQTDIYGYTF.